The T cell receptor (beta chain) under discussion was sequenced for a study of blood T cell repertoires in COVID-19. Study-wide background: In each case, the material was cDNA or gDNA derived from T cells, B-cell-depleted T cells, or PBMCs.

Per the authors' pipeline: Estimation of nucleated cell counts relied on the amplification of reference gene primers. Data came from immunoSEQ multiplex PCR; TCRdb stores just in-frame clones and leaves some out. Clone size and the V and J calls come from that table; the DNA yielded D and trimming. The sample carries under 55,000 clones, over 70% recorded once. The CDR3 is 14 amino acids. V is TRBV12-2 and J is TRBJ1-6; TRBD1, the D gene given by the table, was not confirmed from the DNA. TRBV12-2 has pseudogene status. The source is a human donor in a cohort sampled during active COVID-19. The sequenced sample consisted of peripheral blood. CDR3 in amino acids: CAPQGAAYNSPLHF. The CDR3 DNA sequence: TGTGCACCTCAGGGGGCCGCCTATAATTCACCCCTCCACTTT.